This entry lists 2 T cell receptor beta chains sequenced from one sample in a study of blood T cell repertoires in COVID-19. Clones were read by immunoSEQ multiplex PCR, and TCRdb kept only the in-frame ones, dropping some. The repertoire has some 200,000 clones, about nine tenths of them found once; the top ten carry 3.1%. Sequenced material: PBMCs or T cells enriched from blood (not recorded which). These receptors all come from a woman aged 45 to 65 in a cohort exposed to, infected with or recovered from COVID-19 (not recorded which).

The chain combines TRBV5-4 with TRBJ2-3; D call uncertain. The CDR3 contains 14 residues. Germline V gene lookup returns CDR1 SGHNT and CDR2 YYREEE (reference sequence). The germline V and J ends were trimmed by 0 bases and 1 base, with 6 bases remaining between them. CDR3 nucleotide sequence: TGTGCCAGCAGCTTGGTTCTAGGCACAGATACGCAGTATTTT. This codes for CASSLVLGTDTQYF.

This chain links TRBV5-5 with TRBJ1-6, with 7 bases lining up with TRBD1. Germline CDR1 reads SGHKS; CDR2 reads YYEKEE (reference sequence). Trimming took 3 bases from V and 9 from J; bases not matched to a gene: 15. This CDR3 spans 17 amino acids. The CDR3 region has the DNA TGTGCCAGCAGCTGGATGACAGGGCGCTTCGTTGGTTCACCCCTCCACTTT. Translation gives CASSWMTGRFVGSPLHF.